This T cell receptor (beta chain) was documented in a study of early T cells in non-severe SARS-CoV-2 infection. Study-level information: With bulk RNA from unsorted whole blood as input, sequencing yielded unpaired chains.

This CDR3 is built from 18 residues. V was clipped by 0 bases and J by 6 bases, with 22 bases between them. Germline-derived CDR1 and CDR2 are MGHRA and YSYEKL. Points from the study as a whole: Missing private and CD4 specificities, VDJdb matching favored anti-spike CD8 responses.

Individually, cDNA molecules had unique molecular identifiers attached to them. TCRdb passed the 5' RACE reads through MiXCR, listing each CDR3 protein once. The sample has roughly 34,000 distinct CDR3 sequences, 6% to 8% seen once. As for this clonotype: Its target is not known.

J is TRBJ2-3 and V is TRBV4-1; TRBD2 might be the D (6 bases). This clonotype was sampled from an adult who was a healthcare worker with PCR-confirmed SARS-CoV-2 infection or an uninfected control (not recorded which). This specimen was whole blood, taken at baseline. The DNA of the CDR3 is TGCGCCAGCAGCCAAGATCGACGGGGCGGGGTATTTGTCGATACGCAGTATTTT. Its translation is CASSQDRRGGVFVDTQYF.